Each of the 26 T cell receptor beta chains below was sequenced from the same sample in a study of tumor and adjacent non-tumor tissue in lung cancer. TCRbeta libraries were built with three rounds of nested PCR, modified from ARM-PCR. TCRdb recomputed calls from the multiplex PCR reads with MiXCR, one row per CDR3 protein. The sample has roughly 70,000 distinct CDR3 sequences, roughly 70% seen once. RNA was extracted from bulk tissue without any cell sorting. This non-tumor lung sample came from over 3 cm beyond the tumor edge. The specimen sequenced was distant non-tumor lung tissue. Receptors were obtained from a woman aged 50 to 60 with non-small cell lung cancer.

As to this clonotype: No conserved phenylalanine or tryptophan is present at the end of the CDR3, so a read error is the likely explanation. The rearrangement uses TRBV20-1 and TRBJ1-1; D is uncertain. CDR1 DFQATT and CDR2 SNEGSKA come from the germline V gene (reference sequence). The V end lost 3 bases, the J end lost 5 bases, and 7 bases lay between the germline ends. The CDR3 consists of 11 residues. The DNA for the CDR3 is TGCAGTGCTAGTCTGGAGACTGAAGCTTTCCTT. As protein: CSASLETEAFL.

Concerning this clonotype itself: An end of the junction does not agree with germline; a read error may underlie this. The chain couples TRBV20-1 to TRBJ2-1; 9 nucleotides align to TRBD2. Germline V gene data show CDR1 as DFQATT and CDR2 as SNEGSKA (reference sequence). This CDR3 has 17 amino acids. The CDR3 DNA follows: TGCAGTGATAGAGATCGAAGCGGGAGGACTTCCTTCAATGAGCAGTTCTTC. It codes for CSDRDRSGRTSFNEQFF.

In its sample, this clonotype was seen a few times. A much larger clone is a single base away; this may be a read error. This chain links TRBV5-1 with TRBJ1-1; D uncertain. V lost 3 bases, J lost 1 base, and 13 bases lay in between. The CDR3 is made up of 15 amino acids. Germline CDR1 SGHRS, CDR2 YFSETQ. The CDR3 DNA reads TGCGCCAGCAGCTCTGGGAGGGAGAGGAACACTGAAGCTTTCTTT. This encodes CASSSGRERNTEAFF.

A word on this clonotype: At one end the junction does not follow the germline gene, possibly because of a read error. The chain couples TRBV11-2 to TRBJ2-1, with D unresolved. Per the germline V gene, CDR1 is SGHAT and CDR2 is FQNNGV. This CDR3 is 14 amino acids long. Here the CDR3 DNA reads TGTGCCAGTAGCTTCCTAGTCCAATACAATGACCAGTTCTTC. It yields the protein CASSFLVQYNDQFF.

V usage is TRBV7-2 and J usage is TRBJ2-7; TRBD2 is a possible D gene (5 bases). The V gene's germline CDR1 is SGHTA and CDR2 FQGNSA. The CDR3 has 15 amino acids. V lost 0 bases to trimming and J lost 4 bases, with 13 bases between them. The CDR3 here is CASSLAFSVGYEQYF. DNA for the CDR3: TGTGCCAGCAGCTTAGCGTTTAGCGTGGGATACGAGCAGTACTTC.

The chain has TRBV24-1 and TRBJ2-3, with 7 bases lining up with TRBD1. CDR1 is KGHDR and CDR2 is SFDVKD in the germline V gene. V shed 4 bases, J shed 8 bases, and the junction held 14 bases outside the gene matches. This CDR3 region has 16 residues. For the CDR3, the DNA is TGTGCCACCAGTGACTACGGGACAGAGGGGGCAGGTACGCAGTATTTT. It translates to CATSDYGTEGAGTQYF.

About this clonotype itself: Possible read error: a much larger clone is one base away. The rearrangement joins TRBV12-3 or TRBV12-4 to TRBJ2-3, with D perhaps matching TRBD2 (6 bases). The CDR3 loop spans 15 amino acids. Trimming left V 2 bases short and J 1 base short, with 10 bases between. The CDR3 reads CASSLTSRGTDTQYF. CDR3 DNA: TGTGCCAGCAGTTTAACTAGCAGAGGCACAGATACGCAGTATTTT.

This clonotype occurred many times. The chain uses TRBV7-9 and TRBJ2-1, with TRBD2 matching over 9 bases. Germline V gives CDR1 SEHNR, CDR2 FQNEAQ (reference sequence). After removal of 8 bases from V and 7 bases from J, the junction contained 12 bases not matched to a gene. This CDR3 is built from 15 residues. This CDR3 reads CASPLGLAGSNEQFF. Written as DNA, the CDR3 is TGTGCCAGCCCTCTGGGGCTAGCGGGGAGTAATGAGCAGTTCTTC.

For this clonotype: A read error may be the cause here, since a much bigger clone is one base away. The V and J genes are TRBV28 and TRBJ1-1; D may be TRBD1 (6 bases). There are 14 residues in the CDR3. The germline V gene has CDR1 MDHEN and CDR2 SYDVKM. The CDR3 coding sequence is TGTACCAGCGTTACAGGGTCCAAGGGGCCTGAAGCTTTCTTT. Amino acid sequence: CTSVTGSKGPEAFF.

As to this clonotype: A much larger clone differs from this one at a single base, so this may be a read error. The chain joins TRBV4-3 to TRBJ2-4, with 12 nucleotides matching TRBD2. There are 19 residues in the CDR3. The germline gives CDR1 LGHNA, CDR2 YSLEER. With V trimmed by 0 bases and J by 11 bases, 17 bases remained unmatched. CDR3 sequence: CASSQESSGRASRLSVQYF. CDR3 in DNA: TGCGCCAGCAGCCAAGAGTCTAGCGGGAGGGCCTCTCGTTTGTCGGTTCAGTACTTC.

In regard to this clonotype: A much larger clone sits a single nucleotide away, making a read error possible. CDR3 bases: TGCAGCGTTGGAAGGGACCCTGGGTGGAGGGCAGATACGCAGTATTTT. This sequence encodes CSVGRDPGWRADTQYF. The chain combines TRBV29-1 with TRBJ2-3; a weak D match, TRBD2 (6 bases). Per the germline V gene, CDR1 is SQVTM and CDR2 is ANQGSEA. The V and J ends lost 4 bases and 4 bases respectively, with 21 bases between them. This CDR3 region has 16 residues.

With respect to this clonotype: The junction does not match germline at one end; this may be a read error. V is TRBV11-2 and J is TRBJ2-3, with TRBD2 matching 10 bases. The CDR3 spans 14 residues. Germline V gene sequence: CDR1 SGHAT, CDR2 FQNNGV. DNA for the CDR3: TGTTCCAGCAGATCTAGCGGGAGCTCAGATACGCAGTATTTT. Protein: CSSRSSGSSDTQYF.

A few counts support this clonotype. Its ends do not fully match the called genes, so a read error is possible. This sequence joins TRBV6-2 or TRBV6-3 and TRBJ2-5; perhaps TRBD1 as D (6 bases). This CDR3 is 14 amino acids long. Germline CDR1 MNHEY, CDR2 SVGEGT. This CDR3 is CTSSGTGLQETQYF. In DNA form, the CDR3 reads TGTACCAGCAGTGGAACAGGGTTGCAAGAGACCCAGTACTTC.

About this clonotype itself: The junction and the germline gene differ at one end; a read error may be behind it. The CDR3 loop is CAFSESSLSTDTQYF. CDR3 coding DNA: TGTGCCTTCAGTGAGTCGTCGCTCTCCACAGATACGCAGTATTTT. J is TRBJ2-3 and V is TRBV10-3; no clear D. The CDR3 totals 15 residues. Germline assignment: CDR1 ENHRY and CDR2 SYGVKD.

Points on this clonotype: Germline and junction disagree at one end, which may indicate a read error. The chain couples TRBV29-1 to TRBJ1-2; maybe TRBD1 (5 bases). The germline V gene encodes CDR1 SQVTM and CDR2 ANQGSEA. This CDR3 comprises 14 residues. The CDR3 loop is CSIEQCDSNYGYTF. CDR3 nucleotides: TGCAGCATTGAGCAGTGTGACAGCAACTATGGCTACACCTTC.

As for this clonotype: At one end, the junction sequence differs from germline, possibly due to a read error. The chain has TRBV11-2 and TRBJ1-1, with D perhaps matching TRBD1 (5 bases). The V gene's germline CDR1 is SGHAT and CDR2 FQNNGV. The CDR3 consists of 16 residues. The CDR3 DNA reads TGTACCAGCAGCTTGGAGTTGACAGAGACAAACACTGAAGCTTTCTTT. Translation gives CTSSLELTETNTEAFF.

On this clonotype: The junction departs from germline at one end; a sequencing error may be responsible. The chain recombines TRBV4-1 with TRBJ1-1; weak D call: TRBD1 (6 bases). The CDR3 spans 16 residues. Germline loops: CDR1 MGHRA, CDR2 YSYEKL. CDR3 in amino acids: CASNQDRYRANIEALF. The CDR3 DNA follows: TGCGCCAGCAACCAAGATCGTTACAGGGCGAACATTGAAGCTTTGTTT.

A remark on this clonotype: A much larger clone is a single base away; this may be a read error. The gene calls are TRBV20-1 and TRBJ1-5; weak D call: TRBD1 (6 bases). Germline assignment: CDR1 DFQATT and CDR2 SNEGSKA (reference sequence). CDR3 size: 16 residues. V lost 6 bases and J 4 bases, leaving 22 bases between the germline ends. The CDR3 region is CSAFLGGVNGNQPQHF. DNA for the CDR3: TGCAGTGCCTTCCTAGGGGGAGTTAATGGAAATCAGCCCCAGCATTTT.

For this clonotype: One end of the junction fails to match germline, which may point to a read error. CDR3 amino acids: CASSLAGRVNRPQHF. For the CDR3, the DNA is TGTGCCAGCAGCTTAGCGGGCCGAGTCAATCGGCCCCAGCACTTT. The chain combines TRBV11-2 with TRBJ1-5; D gene ambiguous. Per germline, CDR1 SGHAT and CDR2 FQNNGV. The CDR3 length is 15 residues.

Note on this clonotype: A much larger clone lies one base from this, so it may be a read error. It is likely a read error, because the conserved phenylalanine at the end of the CDR3 is missing. The chain has TRBV20-1 and TRBJ2-1; D gene unclear. V lost 1 base and J lost 5, with 18 bases in between. Germline CDR1 is DFQATT and CDR2 is SNEGSKA (reference sequence). The CDR3 is made up of 16 amino acids. The CDR3 DNA reads as TGCAGTGCTAGAGCCGACCCCTGGCGGAGTAACAATGAGCAGTTCCTC. It encodes CSARADPWRSNNEQFL.

V is TRBV6-2 or TRBV6-3 and J is TRBJ1-5; no firm D call. Germline-derived CDR1 and CDR2 are MNHEY and SVGEGT. This CDR3 contains 14 residues. CDR3 protein: CASRGRPRESTQHF. The CDR3 DNA is TGTGCGAGCCGAGGACGGCCGAGGGAATCTACACAGCATTTT.

This chain connects TRBV5-4 to TRBJ1-1; D gene unclear. This CDR3 spans 12 amino acids. Germline values: CDR1 SGHNT, CDR2 YYREEE (reference sequence). The CDR3 is CVLSTENTEAFF. CDR3 sequence (DNA): TGTGTCTTAAGTACAGAGAACACTGAAGCTTTCTTT. Supplemented by reference TRBV5-4 and TRBJ1-1, the full variable domain reads ETGVTQSPTHLIKTRGQQVTLRCSSQSGHNTVSWYQQALGQGPQFIFQYYREEENGRGNFPPRFSGLQFPNYSSELNVNALELDDSALYLCVLSTENTEAFFGQGTRLTVV.

This clonotype was detected only a few times. V gene TRBV28 combines with J gene TRBJ2-7; 9 positions agree with TRBD1. Looked up from germline, CDR1 is MDHEN and CDR2 is SYDVKM. Trimming removed 5 bases from V and 6 bases from J; junction bases left unmatched: 8. The CDR3 extends over 14 amino acids. CDR3 loop: CASSTGTGKIEQYF. Here the CDR3 DNA reads TGTGCCAGCAGTACCGGGACAGGGAAGATCGAGCAGTACTTC.

The table lists this clonotype with a few counts. The junction and the germline gene differ at one end; a read error may be behind it. The genes are TRBV20-1 and TRBJ1-1, with TRBD1 matching over 8 bases. Germline V gene sequence: CDR1 DFQATT, CDR2 SNEGSKA (reference sequence). The CDR3 sequence is 16 residues long. The CDR3 region is CSVRDPSGQGGTEAFF. Written as DNA, the CDR3 is TGCAGTGTTAGAGACCCCTCCGGACAGGGCGGAACTGAAGCTTTCTTT.

The rearrangement joins TRBV19 to TRBJ1-1; D is unresolved. There are 15 residues in the CDR3. CDR1 and CDR2 (germline): LNHDA, SQIVND (reference sequence). V was pared by 4 bases and J by 6 bases, with 18 bases between. The CDR3 sequence is CASSTRTLTGAEAFF. Written as DNA, the CDR3 is TGTGCCAGTAGTACGAGAACTCTCACGGGCGCTGAAGCTTTCTTT. Full variable domain (missing parts from reference TRBV19 and TRBJ1-1): DGGITQSPKYLFRKEGQNVTLSCEQNLNHDAMYWYRQDPGQGLRLIYYSQIVNDFQKGDIAEGYSVSREKKESFPLTVTSAQKNPTAFYLCASSTRTLTGAEAFFGQGTRLTVV.

Remarks on this clonotype: The junction departs from germline at one end; a sequencing error may be responsible. The rearrangement links TRBV4-1 to TRBJ2-1, with 10 bases aligning to TRBD2. Germline loops: CDR1 MGHRA, CDR2 YSYEKL. The CDR3 length is 15 residues. In DNA form, the CDR3 reads TGCGCCAGCCGCAAAGGACTAGCGGACTACAATGAGCTGTTCTTC. Encoded protein: CASRKGLADYNELFF.